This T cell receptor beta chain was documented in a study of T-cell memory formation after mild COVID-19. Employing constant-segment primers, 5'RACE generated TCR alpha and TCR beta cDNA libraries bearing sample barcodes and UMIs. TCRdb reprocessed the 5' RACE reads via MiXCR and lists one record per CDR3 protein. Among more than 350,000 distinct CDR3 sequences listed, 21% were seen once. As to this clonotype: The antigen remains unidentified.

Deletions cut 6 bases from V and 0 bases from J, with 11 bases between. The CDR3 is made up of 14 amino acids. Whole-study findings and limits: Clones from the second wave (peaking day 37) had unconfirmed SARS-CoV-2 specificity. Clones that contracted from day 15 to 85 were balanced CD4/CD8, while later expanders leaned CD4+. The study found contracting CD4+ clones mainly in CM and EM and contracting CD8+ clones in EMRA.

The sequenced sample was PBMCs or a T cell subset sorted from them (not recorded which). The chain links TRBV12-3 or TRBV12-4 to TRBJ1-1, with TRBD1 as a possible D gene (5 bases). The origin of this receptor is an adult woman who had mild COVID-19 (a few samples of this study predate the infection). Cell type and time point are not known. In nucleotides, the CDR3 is TGTGCCAGCAGGTCCAGGGACGTGAACACTGAAGCTTTCTTT. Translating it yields CASRSRDVNTEAFF.